These T cell receptor beta chains were read from a single sample in a study of T cells expressing NK-cell markers. After re-calling the 5' RACE reads, TCRdb lists one entry per CDR3 protein, DNA absent. The specimen's table records 130,000 to 150,000 distinct CDR3 sequences. Sequenced: blood T cells: a sorted CD56 or NKG2C T cell subset, CD4+ or CD8+ T cells, or bulk PBMC T cells (not recorded which). These TCRs come from a man aged 18 to 30 in good health. CDR3s include the opening cysteine and the closing phenylalanine or tryptophan.

V: TRBV28
J: TRBJ2-3
CDR3: CASSLYRGPVDTQYF

V: TRBV9
J: TRBJ2-5
CDR3: CASSVNPGLSQETQYF

V: TRBV29-1
J: TRBJ2-1
CDR3: CSVVAGAGNEQFF

V: TRBV27
J: TRBJ2-3
CDR3: CASSPELGDWDTQYF

V: TRBV27
J: TRBJ1-6
CDR3: CASSQPAGSSPLHF

V: TRBV5-8
J: TRBJ2-3
CDR3: CASSLVRDRYTDTQYF

V: TRBV15
J: TRBJ2-3
CDR3: CATSSRTGEFDTQYF

V: TRBV5-6
J: TRBJ2-7
CDR3: CASRRGAKGPYEQYF

V: TRBV28
J: TRBJ2-5
CDR3: CASSHPGVGETQYF

V: TRBV5-1
J: TRBJ2-2
CDR3: CASGTGSGELFF

V: TRBV19
J: TRBJ1-5
CDR3: CASSIEDRVDQPQHF

V: TRBV5-1
J: TRBJ2-7
CDR3: CASSLELGTGGYEQYF

V: TRBV3-1
J: TRBJ2-1
CDR3: CASSQDKGDGGGNEQFF

V: TRBV7-2
J: TRBJ2-2
CDR3: CASSLVGLANTGELFF